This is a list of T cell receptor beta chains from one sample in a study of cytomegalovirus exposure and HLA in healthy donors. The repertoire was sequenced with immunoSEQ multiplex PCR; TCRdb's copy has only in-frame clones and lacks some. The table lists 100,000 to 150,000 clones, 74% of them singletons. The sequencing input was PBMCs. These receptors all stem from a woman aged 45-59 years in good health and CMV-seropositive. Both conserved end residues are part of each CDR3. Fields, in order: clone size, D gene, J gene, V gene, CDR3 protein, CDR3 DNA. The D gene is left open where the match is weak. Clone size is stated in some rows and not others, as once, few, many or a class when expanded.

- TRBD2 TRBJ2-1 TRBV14 CASSLTSGGADEQFF TGTGCCAGCAGCCTTACTAGCGGGGGGGCCGATGAGCAGTTCTTC
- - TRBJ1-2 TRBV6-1 CASSEKGRGETFYGYTF TGTGCCAGCAGTGAAAAGGGGAGGGGGGAGACCTTCTATGGCTACACCTTC
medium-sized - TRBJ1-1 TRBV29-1 CSVDSPENTEAFF TGCAGCGTTGATTCTCCAGAGAACACTGAAGCTTTCTTT
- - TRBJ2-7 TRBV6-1 CATLGQGLSYEQYF TGTGCCACCTTGGGACAAGGCCTTTCCTACGAGCAGTACTTC
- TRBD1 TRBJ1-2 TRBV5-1 CASSLGSRDRARHYGYTF TGCGCCAGCAGCTTGGGCTCCCGGGACAGGGCGCGCCACTATGGCTACACCTTC
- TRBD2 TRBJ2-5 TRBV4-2 CASSQDGLAGGRQETQYF TGTGCCAGCAGCCAAGATGGCCTAGCGGGGGGGAGACAAGAGACCCAGTACTTC
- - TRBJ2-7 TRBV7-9 CASSSGYYEQYF TGTGCCAGCAGCTCGGGATACTACGAGCAGTACTTC
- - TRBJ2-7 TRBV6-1 CASSEVLAAYEQYF TGTGCCAGCAGTGAAGTGTTGGCAGCCTACGAGCAGTACTTC
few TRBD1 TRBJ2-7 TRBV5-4 CASSQPPGQGHEQYF TGTGCCAGCAGCCAACCTCCGGGACAGGGCCACGAGCAGTACTTC
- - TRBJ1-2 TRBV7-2 CASRYIRGRNYGYTF TGTGCCAGCAGATATATCAGGGGAAGGAACTATGGCTACACCTTC
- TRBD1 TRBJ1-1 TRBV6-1 CASSEDRSVAFF TGTGCCAGCAGTGAGGACAGGTCGGTAGCTTTCTTT
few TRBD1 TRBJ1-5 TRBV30 CAWRATGSNQPQHF TGTGCCTGGAGGGCGACAGGGAGCAATCAGCCCCAGCATTTT
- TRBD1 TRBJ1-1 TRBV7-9 CSSSSNRGQGAEAFF TGTTCCAGCAGCTCCAACAGGGGGCAGGGCGCTGAAGCTTTCTTT
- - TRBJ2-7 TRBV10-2 CASRDDRTLPYEQYF TGCGCCAGCAGAGACGACAGGACCCTACCCTACGAGCAGTACTTC
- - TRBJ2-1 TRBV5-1 CASSFPRSVEQFF TGCGCCAGCAGCTTCCCGAGGTCGGTTGAGCAGTTCTTC
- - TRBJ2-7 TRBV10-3 CAIQQTIVTYEQYF TGTGCCATCCAACAGACAATAGTGACCTACGAGCAGTACTTC
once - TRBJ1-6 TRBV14 CASRTATAPLHF TGTGCCAGCAGGACGGCGACAGCACCCCTCCACTTT
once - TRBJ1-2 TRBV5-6 CASSSNRVRYGYTF TGTGCCAGCAGCTCAAACAGGGTCCGCTATGGCTACACCTTC
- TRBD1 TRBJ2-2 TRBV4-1 CASSQQGQGNTGELFF TGCGCCAGCAGCCAACAGGGACAGGGGAACACCGGGGAGCTGTTTTTT
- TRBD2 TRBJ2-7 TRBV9 CASSLGLAGASYEQYF TGTGCCAGCAGCTTAGGGCTAGCGGGGGCGTCCTACGAGCAGTACTTC
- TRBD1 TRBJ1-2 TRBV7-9 CASSSDRGLGGYTF TGTGCCAGCAGCTCCGACAGGGGGCTCGGTGGCTACACCTTC
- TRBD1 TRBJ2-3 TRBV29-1 CSVEDTPGGSTQYF TGCAGCGTTGAAGATACCCCAGGGGGAAGTACGCAGTATTTT
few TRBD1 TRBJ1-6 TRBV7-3 CASSLGQIDSPLHF TGTGCCAGCAGCCTGGGACAGATTGATTCACCCCTCCACTTT
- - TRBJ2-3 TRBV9 CASSNRDSGRLDTQYF TGTGCCAGCAGCAACCGGGACTCCGGACGTTTAGATACGCAGTATTTT
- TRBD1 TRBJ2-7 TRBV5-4 CASSVSQGAYEQYF TGTGCCAGCAGCGTATCGCAGGGGGCTTACGAGCAGTACTTC
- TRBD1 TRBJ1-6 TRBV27 CASSLQGALSPLHF TGTGCCAGCAGTTTACAGGGGGCGTTGTCACCCCTCCACTTT
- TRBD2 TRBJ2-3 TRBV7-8 CASNFFVQRGNDPTQYF TGTGCCAGCAACTTTTTTGTTCAGCGGGGGAACGATCCGACGCAGTATTTT
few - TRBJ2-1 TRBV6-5 CASSYAYEAGVNEQFF TGTGCCAGCAGTTACGCCTACGAGGCAGGGGTCAATGAGCAGTTCTTC
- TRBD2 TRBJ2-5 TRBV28 CASSPRTGGETQYF TGTGCCAGCAGTCCCCGGACGGGAGGAGAGACCCAGTACTTC
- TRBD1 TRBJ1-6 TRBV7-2 CASSFRGQKNSPLHF TGTGCCAGCAGCTTCAGGGGACAGAAAAATTCACCCCTCCACTTT
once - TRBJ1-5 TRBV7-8 CASSLGGNTEGQPQHF TGTGCCAGCAGCTTAGGAGGAAACACCGAGGGTCAGCCCCAGCATTTT
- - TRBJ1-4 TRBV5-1 CASSRGLSEKLFF TGCGCCAGCAGCAGGGGGTTGAGTGAAAAACTGTTTTTT
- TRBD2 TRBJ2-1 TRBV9 CASSSPAGTNNEQFF TGTGCCAGCAGCTCTCCAGCGGGGACCAACAATGAGCAGTTCTTC
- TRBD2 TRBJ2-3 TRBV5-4 CASSSLAGGTDTQYF TGTGCCAGCAGCTCACTAGCGGGGGGCACAGATACGCAGTATTTT
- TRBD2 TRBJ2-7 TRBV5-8 CASSLASGGSYEQYF TGTGCCAGCAGCTTGGCGAGCGGGGGTTCCTACGAGCAGTACTTC
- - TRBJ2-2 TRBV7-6 CASSSQGNTGELFF TGTGCCAGCAGCTCCCAGGGGAACACCGGGGAGCTGTTTTTT
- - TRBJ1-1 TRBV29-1 CSGRDSTEAFF TGCAGCGGCCGAGACAGCACTGAAGCTTTCTTT
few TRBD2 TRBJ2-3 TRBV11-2 CASSLAGGVSTDTQYF TGTGCCAGCAGCTTAGCGGGGGGGGTTAGCACAGATACGCAGTATTTT
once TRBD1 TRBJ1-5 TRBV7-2 CASSPQTGGGPQHF TGTGCCAGCAGCCCGCAGACAGGGGGAGGGCCCCAGCATTTT
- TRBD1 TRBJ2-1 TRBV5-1 CASSARTGGSNEQFF TGCGCCAGCAGCGCGCGGACAGGGGGGTCCAATGAGCAGTTCTTC
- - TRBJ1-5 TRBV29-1 CSVVFGAGGNQPQHF TGCAGCGTTGTTTTCGGGGCGGGGGGCAATCAGCCCCAGCATTTT
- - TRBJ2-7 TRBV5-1 CASSWENSYEQYF TGCGCCAGCAGCTGGGAGAACTCCTACGAGCAGTACTTC
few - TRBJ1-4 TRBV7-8 CASSLINRGKGEKLFF TGTGCCAGCAGCTTAATCAATCGAGGGAAGGGTGAAAAACTGTTTTTT
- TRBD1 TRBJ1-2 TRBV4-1 CASSQGTGVDGYTF TGCGCCAGCAGCCAAGGAACAGGGGTCGATGGCTACACCTTC
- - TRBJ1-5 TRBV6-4 CASSLDSVNQPQHF TGTGCCAGCAGTCTGGACAGCGTCAATCAGCCCCAGCATTTT
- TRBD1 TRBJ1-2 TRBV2 CAGNLGQGDGYTF TGTGCCGGAAATTTGGGACAGGGGGACGGCTACACCTTC
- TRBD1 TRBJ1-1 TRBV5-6 CASSLGGGTEAFF TGTGCCAGCAGCTTAGGGGGCGGCACTGAAGCTTTCTTT
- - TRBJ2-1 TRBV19 CASSRPQVAPYNEQFF TGTGCCAGTAGCAGACCACAGGTTGCCCCCTACAATGAGCAGTTCTTC
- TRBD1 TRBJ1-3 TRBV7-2 CASSLVGTGTGNTIYF TGTGCCAGCAGCTTAGTGGGGACAGGCACGGGAAACACCATATATTTT
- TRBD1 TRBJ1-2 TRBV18 CASSPGTGQIAYGYTF TGTGCCAGCTCACCCGGGACAGGACAAATAGCCTATGGCTACACCTTC
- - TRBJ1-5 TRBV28 CASSLGGVQPQHF TGTGCCAGCAGTTTAGGGGGCGTTCAGCCCCAGCATTTT